These 30 T cell receptor beta chains were sequenced from one sample in a study of human T cells and chemical hapten exposure. The time point denotes: healthy volunteer bleed at 2 weeks. Unseparated into fractions, whole blood served as the source from which total RNA was extracted. Each CDR3 protein gets one entry after TCRdb re-called the RACE reads with MiXCR. Found here are roughly 100,000 distinct CDR3 sequences, approximately 10% of them singletons; the top ten hold approximately 2.9%. Specimen: whole blood. The receptors derive from a female donor in good health. Some clones in this sample may be carry-over from other donors' samples.

At least ten counts were recorded for this clonotype. This CDR3 reads CASSQLRQGSGELFF. The CDR3 bases are TGTGCCAGCAGCCAACTGCGGCAGGGTAGCGGGGAGCTGTTTTTT. V and J are TRBV14 and TRBJ2-2; perhaps TRBD1 as D (5 bases). This CDR3 region has 15 residues. V was cut by 2 bases and J by 7 bases, with 14 bases left in between. Germline V gives CDR1 SGHDN, CDR2 FVKESK. The full variable domain, completed using reference TRBV14 and TRBJ2-2, is EAGVTQFPSHSVIEKGQTVTLRCDPISGHDNLYWYRRVMGKEIKFLLHFVKESKQDESGMPNNRFLAERTGGTYSTLKVQPAELEDSGVYFCASSQLRQGSGELFFGEGSRLTVL.

Only a few counts were recorded for this clonotype. The CDR3 region is CSARLTSGRNPDTQYF. The CDR3 DNA is TGCAGTGCTAGACTAACTAGCGGGAGGAATCCAGATACGCAGTATTTT. This chain connects TRBV20-1 to TRBJ2-3; 12 bases agree with TRBD2. Per germline, CDR1 DFQATT and CDR2 SNEGSKA (reference sequence). The V and J ends lost 2 bases and 4 bases, in that order; junction bases with no gene match: 7. The CDR3 contains 16 residues.

This clonotype occurred many times. The chain links TRBV6-1 to TRBJ2-1, with no clear D. CDR3 length: 11 amino acids. Germline V CDR1 and CDR2: MNHNS, SASEGT. V lost 4 bases to trimming and J lost 6 bases, with 4 bases between them. CDR3 amino acids: CASSGTNEQFF. The CDR3, as DNA: TGTGCCAGCAGTGGGACCAATGAGCAGTTCTTC.

At least ten counts were recorded for this clonotype. The genes are TRBV2 and TRBJ2-1; D perhaps matches TRBD1 (5 bases). Germline-derived CDR1 and CDR2 are SNHLY and FYNNEI. The CDR3 has 13 residues. The V end was cut by 8 bases, the J end by 7 bases, with 15 bases between. The CDR3 bases are TGTGCCAGCCGGGTCAGGGTAAGAAATGAGCAGTTCTTC. The encoded protein is CASRVRVRNEQFF.

This clonotype was detected a few times. The chain links TRBV7-9 to TRBJ2-1, with a possible D match to TRBD2 (6 bases). There are 15 residues in the CDR3. Germline CDR1 SEHNR, CDR2 FQNEAQ (reference sequence). V lost 4 bases and J 0 bases, leaving 10 bases between the germline ends. CDR3 in amino acids: CASSSGTLSYNEQFF. Here the CDR3 DNA reads TGTGCCAGCAGCTCCGGGACTCTCTCCTACAATGAGCAGTTCTTC.

This rearrangement joins TRBV6-5 to TRBJ2-1; 8 bases agree with TRBD2. CDR1 is MNHEY and CDR2 is SVGAGI in the germline V gene. Unmatched junction bases numbered 7, after V lost 2 bases and J lost 7 bases. CDR3 length equals 15 residues. The CDR3 here is CASSYDGRAGNEQFF. The DNA of the CDR3 is TGTGCCAGCAGTTACGACGGGAGGGCCGGGAATGAGCAGTTCTTC.

This clonotype came up a few times. The V and J genes are TRBV6-1 and TRBJ1-3; TRBD1 might be the D (6 bases). Germline V gene data show CDR1 as MNHNS and CDR2 as SASEGT. The CDR3 covers 16 residues. Trimming took off 3 bases at V and 0 bases at J, with 12 bases between the two ends. The CDR3 DNA is TGTGCCAGCAGTGATCAGGACAGCCTCTCTGGAAACACCATATATTTT. Its protein product is CASSDQDSLSGNTIYF.

The gene calls are TRBV19 and TRBJ2-7; TRBD1 agrees at 7 bases. CDR1 and CDR2 (germline): LNHDA, SQIVND (reference sequence). J gave up 3 bases and V 3 bases, and 8 bases lay outside the gene matches. The CDR3 is 15 amino acids. CDR3 coding DNA: TGTGCCAGTAGTATCTTGGCAGGGGGAATCTACGAGCAGTACTTC. Translation: CASSILAGGIYEQYF.

The rearrangement joins TRBV20-1 to TRBJ2-3; D is undetermined. The CDR3 contains 14 residues. The germline V gene has CDR1 DFQATT and CDR2 SNEGSKA (reference sequence). Trimming pared 3 bases from V and 5 bases from J, leaving 15 bases between. CDR3 sequence reads: CSASGPGEVDTQYF. CDR3 DNA sequence: TGCAGTGCTAGCGGCCCTGGAGAGGTAGATACGCAGTATTTT.

This clonotype was counted many times. The genes are TRBV7-2 and TRBJ1-4; D is perhaps TRBD1 (6 bases). Germline CDR1 is SGHTA and CDR2 is FQGNSA. The V end was cut by 3 bases, the J end by 4 bases, with 9 bases between. The CDR3 runs to 14 residues. The CDR3 reads CASSFRGSNEKLFF. CDR3 bases: TGTGCCAGCAGCTTTAGGGGGAGTAATGAAAAACTGTTTTTT. Full variable domain (outside the CDR3, taken from reference TRBV7-2 and TRBJ1-4): GAGVSQSPSNKVTEKGKDVELRCDPISGHTALYWYRQSLGQGLEFLIYFQGNSAPDKSGLPSDRFSAERTGGSVSTLTIQRTQQEDSAVYLCASSFRGSNEKLFFGSGTQLSVL.

The V gene is TRBV3-1, the J gene TRBJ2-1; D remains ambiguous. Trimming left V 1 base short and J 9 bases short, with 4 bases between. Germline V gene lookup returns CDR1 LGHDT and CDR2 YNNKEL (reference sequence). This CDR3 has 11 residues. The CDR3, as DNA: TGTGCCAGCAGCCAAGTCGCTGAGCAGTTCTTC. This sequence encodes CASSQVAEQFF.

The sample holds many counts of this clonotype. The rearrangement uses TRBV15 and TRBJ2-2; perhaps TRBD2 as D (6 bases). The V end was cut by 1 base, the J end by 7 bases, with 16 bases between. The germline V gene encodes CDR1 LNHNV and CDR2 YYDKDF (reference sequence). This CDR3 is 16 amino acids long. CDR3 in amino acids: CATSRGGSGDDGELFF. As DNA, the CDR3 is TGTGCCACCAGCAGAGGAGGGTCGGGAGATGACGGGGAGCTGTTTTTT.

The CDR3 here is CASSVAPGGVSGNTIYF. Written as DNA, the CDR3 is TGTGCCAGCAGCGTAGCACCGGGAGGTGTCTCTGGAAACACCATATATTTT. This chain links TRBV9 with TRBJ1-3; D is undetermined. CDR3 length: 17 residues. With 0 bases removed from V and 0 bases from J, the gap between germline ends came to 13 bases. Germline V gene lookup returns CDR1 SGDLS and CDR2 YYNGEE.

This clonotype came up a few times. J is TRBJ2-4 and V is TRBV11-3; the match to TRBD1 covers 9 bases. The CDR3 consists of 17 residues. The germline gives CDR1 SGHNT, CDR2 YENEEA. Trimming took 4 bases from V and 2 from J; bases not matched to a gene: 9. The CDR3 sequence: CASSSWRDRGTKNIQYF. The CDR3 coding sequence is TGTGCCAGCAGCTCCTGGAGAGACAGGGGGACCAAAAACATTCAGTACTTC.

The sample holds many counts of this clonotype. The chain employs TRBV29-1 and TRBJ1-1; no definite D call. The CDR3 covers 12 residues. Germline lookup yields CDR1 SQVTM and CDR2 ANQGSEA. V was pared by 4 bases and J by 1 base, with 7 bases between. The DNA of the CDR3 is TGCAGCGTTGTTGACACGAACACTGAAGCTTTCTTT. Protein sequence: CSVVDTNTEAFF.

The chain uses TRBV27 and TRBJ1-5, with D possibly being TRBD1 (6 bases). The germline V gene encodes CDR1 MNHEY and CDR2 SMNVEV (reference sequence). Trimming removed 6 bases at V and 5 bases at J, with 17 bases between. This CDR3 has 15 amino acids. The CDR3: CASSWGAGVDQPQHF. CDR3 sequence (DNA): TGTGCCAGCAGCTGGGGCGCAGGGGTAGATCAGCCCCAGCATTTT.

This clonotype has a handful of counts. This chain links TRBV28 with TRBJ2-4, with a weak D call TRBD1 (6 bases). CDR3 length: 14 amino acids. CDR1 is MDHEN and CDR2 is SYDVKM in the germline V gene. Trimming took 3 bases from V and 5 from J, leaving 11 bases between them. CDR3 nucleotides: TGTGCCAGCAGTTTGTCAGGGGCCCAAAACATTCAGTACTTC. Protein product: CASSLSGAQNIQYF. Together with reference TRBV28 and TRBJ2-4, the CDR3 gives the full variable domain: DVKVTQSSRYLVKRTGEKVFLECVQDMDHENMFWYRQDPGLGLRLIYFSYDVKMKEKGDIPEGYSVSREKKERFSLILESASTNQTSMYLCASSLSGAQNIQYFGAGTRLSVL.

This clonotype was recorded a few times. This sequence joins TRBV12-3 or TRBV12-4 and TRBJ1-3; D is ambiguous. This CDR3 comprises 13 residues. The ends were cut back, 7 bases at V and 0 bases at J, with 7 bases in the middle. The CDR3 is CASTTASGNTIYF. DNA of the CDR3: TGTGCCAGCACCACAGCCTCTGGAAACACCATATATTTT.

The chain joins TRBV4-1 to TRBJ2-2, with no clear D. From germline, CDR1 is MGHRA and CDR2 YSYEKL. The V gene lost 2 bases and the J gene lost 0 bases, with 10 bases spanning the gap. There are 16 residues in the CDR3. CDR3 protein: CASSQRAGTNTGELFF. The CDR3 DNA reads TGCGCCAGCAGCCAAAGGGCTGGGACGAACACCGGGGAGCTGTTTTTT.

This clonotype was observed many times. V is TRBV20-1 and J is TRBJ2-5, with TRBD2 as a possible D gene (6 bases). The CDR3 has 15 amino acids. Trimming removed 6 bases from V and 0 bases from J, with 17 bases in between. Germline V gives CDR1 DFQATT, CDR2 SNEGSKA (reference sequence). The CDR3 loop reads CSAVRGDWYQETQYF. Written as DNA, the CDR3 is TGCAGTGCCGTACGCGGGGACTGGTACCAAGAGACCCAGTACTTC.

This clonotype was counted only a few times. CDR3 residues: CSARDRGQINQPQHF. DNA for the CDR3: TGCAGTGCTAGAGATCGGGGACAGATTAATCAGCCCCAGCATTTT. The chain couples TRBV20-1 to TRBJ1-5; TRBD1 aligns across 7 bases. The CDR3 is 15 amino acids. Germline V lookup: CDR1 DFQATT, CDR2 SNEGSKA (reference sequence). Trimming removed 0 bases from V and 4 bases from J; junction bases left unmatched: 6.

This clonotype was counted many times. The chain links TRBV20-1 to TRBJ2-3, with TRBD2 identical over 8 bases. Germline V gene lookup returns CDR1 DFQATT and CDR2 SNEGSKA (reference sequence). The ends lost 3 bases at V and 3 bases at J; junction bases unmatched: 8. The CDR3 spans 15 residues. The CDR3 DNA is TGCAGTGCTAGTAAGAGCGGGAGTTTAACAGATACGCAGTATTTT. It encodes CSASKSGSLTDTQYF.

This clonotype has more than one count but fewer than ten. The rearrangement links TRBV20-1 to TRBJ2-3; 9 nucleotides line up with TRBD2. Trimming took 5 bases from V and 5 from J; bases not matched to a gene: 11. This CDR3 is built from 15 residues. The germline CDR1 and CDR2 sequences are DFQATT and SNEGSKA (reference sequence). CDR3 coding DNA: TGCAGTGCTGAATTAACTAGCGGGTCTAGAGATACGCAGTATTTT. Its protein is CSAELTSGSRDTQYF.

The sample holds a few counts of this clonotype. The rearrangement joins TRBV3-1 to TRBJ2-5; unclear D gene. The CDR3 loop spans 12 amino acids. Germline V CDR1 and CDR2: LGHDT, YNNKEL (reference sequence). Trimming shortened V by 1 base and J by 4 bases, and 4 bases separated the two germline ends. The CDR3 here is CASSQVGETQYF. The CDR3 region has the DNA TGTGCCAGCAGCCAAGTCGGAGAGACCCAGTACTTC.

The table lists this clonotype with a few counts. J is TRBJ2-7 and V is TRBV14; TRBD1 matches at 7 bases. Germline CDR1 is SGHDN and CDR2 is FVKESK. Trimming removed 4 bases from V and 3 bases from J; junction bases left unmatched: 9. The CDR3 spans 15 residues. The CDR3 loop is CASSPTRQGSYEQYF. CDR3 DNA: TGTGCCAGCAGCCCTACAAGACAGGGAAGCTACGAGCAGTACTTC.

This chain uses TRBV29-1 with TRBJ2-3; a possible D gene is TRBD2 (5 bases). The V end lost 5 bases, the J end lost 1 base, and 10 bases lay between the germline ends. There are 13 residues in the CDR3. CDR1 is SQVTM, CDR2 ANQGSEA, per germline. The chain's CDR3 is CSVQLGGTDTQYF. In DNA, the CDR3 is TGCAGCGTTCAACTAGGAGGCACAGATACGCAGTATTTT.

The chain has TRBV28 and TRBJ2-7; the match to TRBD2 covers 8 bases. The CDR3 runs 16 residues. V was pared by 5 bases and J by 2 bases, with 11 bases of the junction left unmatched. Germline CDR1 reads MDHEN; CDR2 reads SYDVKM. The CDR3 protein is CASSPATSVLTYEQYF. DNA of the CDR3: TGTGCCAGCAGTCCGGCGACTAGCGTACTAACCTACGAGCAGTACTTC.

This rearrangement joins TRBV20-1 to TRBJ1-1, with D unclear. Trimming removed 4 bases from V and 0 bases from J, with 9 bases in between. Germline CDR1 and CDR2: DFQATT and SNEGSKA (reference sequence). This CDR3 region has 13 residues. In nucleotides, the CDR3 is TGCAGTGCTACCAGTCGTCTGAACACTGAAGCTTTCTTT. Amino acid sequence: CSATSRLNTEAFF.

This clonotype was recorded many times. The chain has TRBV10-3 and TRBJ2-7, with 7 bases aligning to TRBD1. The trim removed 6 bases at V and 3 bases at J, leaving 2 bases unmatched. The CDR3 extends over 12 amino acids. Germline CDR1 is ENHRY and CDR2 is SYGVKD. CDR3 DNA: TGTGCCATCAGCAGGGGGTACTACGAGCAGTACTTC. Its translation: CAISRGYYEQYF.

The chain recombines TRBV20-1 with TRBJ2-3; D might be TRBD1 (5 bases). This CDR3 region has 13 residues. V was trimmed by 5 bases and J by 2 bases, leaving 11 bases between them. Germline lookup yields CDR1 DFQATT and CDR2 SNEGSKA (reference sequence). The CDR3 here is CSALDTITDTQYF. The CDR3 coding sequence is TGCAGTGCTTTGGACACCATCACAGATACGCAGTATTTT.